One and the same sample provided the 17 T cell receptor beta chains below, sequenced in a study of post-analysis software for immune sequencing data. Study conclusions and caveats: A few TRBV segments appeared more often in patients than in controls, and TRBV5-6, TRBV5-1 and TRBV20-1 were among these.

TCR beta cDNA libraries had unique molecular identifiers. TCRdb passed the PCR reads through MiXCR, listing each CDR3 protein once. Counted here are hundreds of thousands of distinct CDR3 sequences, roughly 27% occurring once; the ten biggest clones make up about 0.5%. These TCRs' antigens remain unknown. Sequencing was performed on blood. The receptor set was obtained from a girl between 5 and 17 years old with multiple sclerosis.

This clonotype was seen only a few times. The rearrangement uses TRBV10-1 and TRBJ2-1, with D possibly being TRBD2 (6 bases). The CDR3 loop spans 15 amino acids. V was shortened by 4 bases and J by 6 bases, with 16 bases between the two germline ends. The germline V gene encodes CDR1 WNHNN and CDR2 SYGVQD (reference sequence). The CDR3: CASSAEGRASNEQFF. The CDR3 DNA reads as TGCGCCAGCAGTGCGGAGGGCAGGGCATCCAATGAGCAGTTCTTC.

CDR3 nucleotide sequence: TGTGCTAGTGGTTTGTCCTACCGGCCAGATACGCAGTATTTT. It yields the protein CASGLSYRPDTQYF. The chain is built from TRBV12-5 and TRBJ2-3; D remains unclear. V was cut by 2 bases and J by 4 bases, with 10 bases left in between. In germline, CDR1 is LGHNT, CDR2 FRNRAP. The CDR3 extends over 14 amino acids.

V gene TRBV12-3 or TRBV12-4 combines with J gene TRBJ2-5; D possibly uses TRBD1 or TRBD2 (5 bases each). The J call may be in error: the DNA end matches TRBJ2-7 better. The CDR3 is made up of 12 amino acids. Here the CDR3 reads CASSRLRGEQYF. CDR3 bases: TGTGCCAGCAGCCGCTTGAGGGGCGAGCAGTACTTC.

V gene TRBV12-3 or TRBV12-4 combines with J gene TRBJ2-1, with 12 bases matching TRBD2. This CDR3 comprises 17 residues. After removal of 0 bases from V and 8 bases from J, the junction contained 8 bases not matched to a gene. In nucleotides, the CDR3 is TGTGCCAGCAGTTTAGCGGAGACTAGCGGGAGAGAAGATGAGCAGTTCTTC. Translated: CASSLAETSGREDEQFF.

The rearrangement links TRBV5-1 to TRBJ2-3; D might be TRBD1 (6 bases). The V and J ends lost 4 bases and 4 bases respectively, with 16 bases between them. The germline V gene has CDR1 SGHRS and CDR2 YFSETQ. The CDR3 loop spans 15 amino acids. The CDR3 DNA is TGCGCCAGCAGCCTCCAGGGGCTTGGCGCAGATACGCAGTATTTT. Its translation: CASSLQGLGADTQYF. Based on the CDR3 plus reference TRBV5-1 and TRBJ2-3, the full variable domain is KAGVTQTPRYLIKTRGQQVTLSCSPISGHRSVSWYQQTPGQGLQFLFEYFSETQRNKGNFPGRFSGRQFSNSRSEMNVSTLELGDSALYLCASSLQGLGADTQYFGPGTRLTVL.

This clonotype appeared many times. The chain links TRBV12-3 or TRBV12-4 to TRBJ1-1, with D hard to call. The V and J ends lost 1 base and 1 base respectively, with 4 bases between them. This CDR3 comprises 13 residues. CDR3 in DNA: TGTGCCAGCAGTTTAGGGGAGAACACTGAAGCTTTCTTT. As protein: CASSLGENTEAFF.

This clonotype was observed a few times. The chain combines TRBV7-9 with TRBJ2-1; 11 bases match TRBD1. This CDR3 region has 15 residues. CDR1 and CDR2 (germline): SEHNR, FQNEAQ (reference sequence). Germline trimming cut 5 bases from V and 8 bases from J; bases unmatched to any gene: 8. CDR3 region: CASSPGTGGLDEQFF. The CDR3 coding sequence is TGTGCCAGCAGCCCCGGGACAGGGGGTCTGGATGAGCAGTTCTTC.

This rearrangement joins TRBV10-3 to TRBJ2-2; D ambiguous. The CDR3 totals 14 residues. With 8 bases removed from V and 1 base from J, the gap between germline ends came to 11 bases. Germline V CDR1 and CDR2: ENHRY, SYGVKD. The CDR3 protein is CAIEEQQNTGELFF. In nucleotides, the CDR3 is TGTGCCATCGAAGAACAGCAGAACACCGGGGAGCTGTTTTTT.

The sample holds a few counts of this clonotype. The CDR3 DNA sequence: TGTGCCAGCAGCTATACTATAGCGGGAACTTACGAGCAGTACTTC. Translation gives CASSYTIAGTYEQYF. The chain joins TRBV27 to TRBJ2-7; 8 bases are a match to TRBD2. V lost 6 bases, J lost 4 bases, and 11 bases stayed unmatched. The CDR3 length is 15 residues. Germline V gene lookup returns CDR1 MNHEY and CDR2 SMNVEV (reference sequence).

This clonotype was observed a few times. V gene TRBV5-1 combines with J gene TRBJ2-1; D is perhaps TRBD2 (5 bases). The CDR3 runs 14 residues. Trimming took 2 bases from V and 6 from J, leaving 12 bases between them. From germline, CDR1 is SGHRS and CDR2 YFSETQ. The CDR3 spells CASSFIPSTNEQFF. The CDR3 region has the DNA TGCGCCAGCAGCTTTATCCCTAGCACCAATGAGCAGTTCTTC.

Comment on this clonotype: At one of its ends the junction is not consistent with the germline gene, which may arise from a read error. DNA for the CDR3: TGTGCCAGCAGCTCGACAGGGGGAGACCGAGGTTCACCCCCCCACTTT. Protein sequence: CASSSTGGDRGSPPHF. The chain recombines TRBV7-8 with TRBJ1-6; TRBD1 matches at 9 bases. CDR1 is SGHVS and CDR2 is FQNEAQ in the germline V gene. The CDR3 totals 16 residues.

Worth noting for this clonotype: The CDR3 end shows no conserved phenylalanine or tryptophan, and so a read error is likely. The V call is TRBV28, the J call TRBJ2-7; D gene unclear. V shed 7 bases and J shed 0 bases, with 13 bases lying between them. The CDR3 length is 14 residues. Germline CDR1 reads MDHEN; CDR2 reads SYDVKM. The CDR3 protein is CASIGRPSSYEQYC. Here the CDR3 DNA reads TGTGCCAGCATAGGCAGGCCCAGCTCCTACGAGCAGTACTGC.

A few counts support this clonotype. The J gene is TRBJ2-6, the V gene TRBV29-1; TRBD1 matches at 7 bases. With 6 bases clipped from V and 3 bases from J, the junction kept 5 bases outside the gene matches. The length of the CDR3 is 14 residues. Germline assignment: CDR1 SQVTM and CDR2 ANQGSEA. CDR3 in DNA: TGCAGCGTAAAAACAGGGGTTGGGGCCAACGTCCTGACTTTC. It is translated as CSVKTGVGANVLTF.

The rearrangement links TRBV27 to TRBJ2-3; weak D call: TRBD2 (6 bases). The CDR3 is 16 amino acids. Germline V gene sequence: CDR1 MNHEY, CDR2 SMNVEV (reference sequence). V was clipped by 3 bases and J by 1 base, with 14 bases between them. DNA of the CDR3: TGTGCCAGCAGTTTCTTGGCGGGATCAGGCACAGATACGCAGTATTTT. Its protein product is CASSFLAGSGTDTQYF.

The chain carries TRBV5-1 and TRBJ2-5; D may be TRBD2 (6 bases). Germline CDR1 is SGHRS and CDR2 is YFSETQ. The CDR3 is 17 residues long. V shed 2 bases and J shed 3 bases, with 20 bases lying between them. The CDR3 reads CASSLGVYPGDKETQYF. The CDR3 coding sequence is TGCGCCAGCAGCTTAGGGGTATACCCGGGAGACAAAGAGACCCAGTACTTC.

This clonotype has a handful of counts. This chain's CDR3 is CASGGTGGGDSNQPQHF. In DNA form, the CDR3 reads TGTGCCAGCGGAGGGACAGGGGGCGGGGATAGCAATCAGCCCCAGCATTTT. V usage is TRBV7-9 and J usage is TRBJ1-5; TRBD1 aligns across 12 bases. J lost 0 bases, V lost 8 bases, and 8 bases had no gene match. CDR1 and CDR2 (germline): SEHNR, FQNEAQ (reference sequence). The CDR3 is made up of 17 amino acids.

This clonotype was seen many times. This sequence joins TRBV20-1 and TRBJ2-7, with 10 nucleotides matching TRBD1. Germline V gives CDR1 DFQATT, CDR2 SNEGSKA (reference sequence). V shed 4 bases, J shed 4 bases, and the junction held 1 base outside the gene matches. The CDR3 extends over 12 amino acids. DNA of the CDR3: TGCAGTGCTACGGGACAGGGGTACGAGCAGTACTTC. It encodes CSATGQGYEQYF.